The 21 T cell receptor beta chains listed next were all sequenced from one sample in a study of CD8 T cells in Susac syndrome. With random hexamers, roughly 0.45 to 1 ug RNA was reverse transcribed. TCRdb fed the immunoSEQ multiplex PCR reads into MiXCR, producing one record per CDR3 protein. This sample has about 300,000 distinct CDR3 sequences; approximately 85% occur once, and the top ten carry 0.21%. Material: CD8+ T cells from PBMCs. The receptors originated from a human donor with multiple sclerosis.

In DNA form, the CDR3 reads TGTGCCAGCAGTTTAGGGCCGGACAGGGGGCAACAGCCCCAGCATTTT. It codes for CASSLGPDRGQQPQHF. V gene TRBV12-3 or TRBV12-4 combines with J gene TRBJ1-5; 11 bases align to TRBD1. The trim removed 1 base at V and 7 bases at J, leaving 6 bases unmatched. The CDR3 covers 16 residues.

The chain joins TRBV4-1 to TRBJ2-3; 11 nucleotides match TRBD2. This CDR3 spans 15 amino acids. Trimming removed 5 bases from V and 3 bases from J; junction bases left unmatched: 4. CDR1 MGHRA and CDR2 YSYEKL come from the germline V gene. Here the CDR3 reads CASSTSGRSTDTQYF. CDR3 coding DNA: TGCGCCAGCAGCACTAGCGGGAGAAGTACAGATACGCAGTATTTT.

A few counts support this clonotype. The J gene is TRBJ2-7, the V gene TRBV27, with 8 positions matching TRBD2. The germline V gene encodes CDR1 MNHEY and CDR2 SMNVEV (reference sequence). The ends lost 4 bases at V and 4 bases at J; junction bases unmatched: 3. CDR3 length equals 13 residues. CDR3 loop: CASSSGRVYEQYF. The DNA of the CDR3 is TGTGCCAGCAGTTCCGGGAGGGTTTACGAGCAGTACTTC.

The DNA of the CDR3 is TGCAGCGTTGAAGGACAGAACTATGGCTACACCTTC. This sequence encodes CSVEGQNYGYTF. V gene TRBV29-1 combines with J gene TRBJ1-2; possible D gene TRBD1, 5 bases. The germline V gene has CDR1 SQVTM and CDR2 ANQGSEA. Trimming cost V 1 base and J 2 bases, with 5 bases left between them. The CDR3 contains 12 residues.

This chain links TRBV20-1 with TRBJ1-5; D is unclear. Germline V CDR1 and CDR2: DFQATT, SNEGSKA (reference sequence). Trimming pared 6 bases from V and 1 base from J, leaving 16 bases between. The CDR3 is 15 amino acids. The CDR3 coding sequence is TGCAGTGCGCCGAATTCGATGGTGAGCAATCAGCCCCAGCATTTT. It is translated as CSAPNSMVSNQPQHF.

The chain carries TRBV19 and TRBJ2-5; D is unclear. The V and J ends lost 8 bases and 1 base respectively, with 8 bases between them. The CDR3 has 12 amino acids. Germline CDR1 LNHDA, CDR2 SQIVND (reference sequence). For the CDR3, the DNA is TGTGCCAGTCGAGGAGTCCAAGAGACCCAGTACTTC. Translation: CASRGVQETQYF.

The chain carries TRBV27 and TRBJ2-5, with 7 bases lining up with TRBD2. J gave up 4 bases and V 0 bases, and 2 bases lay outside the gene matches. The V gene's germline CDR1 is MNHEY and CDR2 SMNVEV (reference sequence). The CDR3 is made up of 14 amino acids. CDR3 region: CASSLSGEGETQYF. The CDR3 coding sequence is TGTGCCAGCAGTTTATCCGGGGAGGGAGAGACCCAGTACTTC.

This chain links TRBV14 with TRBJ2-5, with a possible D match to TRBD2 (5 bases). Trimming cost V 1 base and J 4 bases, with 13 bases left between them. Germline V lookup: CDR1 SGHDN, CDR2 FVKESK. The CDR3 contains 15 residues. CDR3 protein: CASSQAVTSGETQYF. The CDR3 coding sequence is TGTGCCAGCAGCCAAGCCGTAACTAGTGGAGAGACCCAGTACTTC.

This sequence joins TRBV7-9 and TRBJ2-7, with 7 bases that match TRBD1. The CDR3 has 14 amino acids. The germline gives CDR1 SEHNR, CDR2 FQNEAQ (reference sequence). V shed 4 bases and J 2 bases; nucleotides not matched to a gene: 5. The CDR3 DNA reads TGTGCCAGCAGCTCGACAGGGAATGCCTACGAGCAGTACTTC. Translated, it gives CASSSTGNAYEQYF. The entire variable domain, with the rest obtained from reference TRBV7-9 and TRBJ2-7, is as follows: DTGVSQNPRHKITKRGQNVTFRCDPISEHNRLYWYRQTLGQGPEFLTYFQNEAQLEKSRLLSDRFSAERPKGSFSTLEIQRTEQGDSAMYLCASSSTGNAYEQYFGPGTRLTVT.

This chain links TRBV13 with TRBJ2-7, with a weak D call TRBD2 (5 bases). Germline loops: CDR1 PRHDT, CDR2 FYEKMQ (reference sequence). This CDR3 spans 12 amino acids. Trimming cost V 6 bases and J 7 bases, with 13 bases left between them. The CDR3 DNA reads TGTGCCAGCAGTAACCTCGGGGAAGAGCAGTACTTC. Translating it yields CASSNLGEEQYF.

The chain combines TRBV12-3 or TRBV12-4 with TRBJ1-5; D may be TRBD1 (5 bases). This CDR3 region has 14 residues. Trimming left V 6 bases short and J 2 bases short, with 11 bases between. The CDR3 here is CASRWGEGNQPQHF. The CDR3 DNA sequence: TGTGCCAGCAGGTGGGGGGAGGGCAATCAGCCCCAGCATTTT.

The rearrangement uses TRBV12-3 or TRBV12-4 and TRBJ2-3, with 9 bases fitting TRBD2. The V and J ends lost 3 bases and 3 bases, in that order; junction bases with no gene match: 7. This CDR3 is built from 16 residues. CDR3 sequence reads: CASSLGTSFLTDTQYF. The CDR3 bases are TGTGCCAGCAGTTTGGGGACTAGCTTTTTAACAGATACGCAGTATTTT.

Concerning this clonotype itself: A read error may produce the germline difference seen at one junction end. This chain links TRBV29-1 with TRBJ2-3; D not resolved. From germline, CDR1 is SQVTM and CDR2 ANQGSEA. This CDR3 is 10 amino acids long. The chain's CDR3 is CSAHTDTRYF. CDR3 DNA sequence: TGCAGCGCCCACACAGATACGCGGTATTTT.

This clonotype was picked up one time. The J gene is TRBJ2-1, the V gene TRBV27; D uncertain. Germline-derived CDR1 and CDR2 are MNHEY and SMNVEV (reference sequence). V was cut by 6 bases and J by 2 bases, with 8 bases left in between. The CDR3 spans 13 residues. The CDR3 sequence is CASSAGPYNEQFF. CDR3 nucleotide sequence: TGTGCCAGCAGCGCCGGACCCTACAATGAGCAGTTCTTC.

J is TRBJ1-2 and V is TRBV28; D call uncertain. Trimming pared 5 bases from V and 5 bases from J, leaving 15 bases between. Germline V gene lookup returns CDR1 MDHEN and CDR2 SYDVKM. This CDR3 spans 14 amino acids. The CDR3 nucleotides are TGTGCCAGCAGTAAAACAGAAAATAAGTATGGCTACACCTTC. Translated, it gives CASSKTENKYGYTF.

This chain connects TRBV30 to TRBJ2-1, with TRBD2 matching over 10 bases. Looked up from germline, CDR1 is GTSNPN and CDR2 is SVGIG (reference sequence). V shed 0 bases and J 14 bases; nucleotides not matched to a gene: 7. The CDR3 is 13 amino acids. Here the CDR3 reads CAWSVSSSGREFF. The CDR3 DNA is TGTGCCTGGAGTGTATCTTCGAGCGGGAGGGAGTTCTTC.

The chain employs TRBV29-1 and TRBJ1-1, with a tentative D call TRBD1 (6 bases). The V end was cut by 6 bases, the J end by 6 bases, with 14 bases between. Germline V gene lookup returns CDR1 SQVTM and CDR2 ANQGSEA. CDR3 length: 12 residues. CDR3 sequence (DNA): TGCAGCGTGGGCCGGGGACATCCTGAAGCTTTCTTT. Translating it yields CSVGRGHPEAFF.

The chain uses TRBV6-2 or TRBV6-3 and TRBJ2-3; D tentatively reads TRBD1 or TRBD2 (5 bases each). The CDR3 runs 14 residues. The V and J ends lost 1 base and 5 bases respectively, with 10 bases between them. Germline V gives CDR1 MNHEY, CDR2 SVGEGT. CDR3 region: CASSYWGSQDTQYF. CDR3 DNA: TGTGCCAGCAGTTACTGGGGGAGCCAAGATACGCAGTATTTT.

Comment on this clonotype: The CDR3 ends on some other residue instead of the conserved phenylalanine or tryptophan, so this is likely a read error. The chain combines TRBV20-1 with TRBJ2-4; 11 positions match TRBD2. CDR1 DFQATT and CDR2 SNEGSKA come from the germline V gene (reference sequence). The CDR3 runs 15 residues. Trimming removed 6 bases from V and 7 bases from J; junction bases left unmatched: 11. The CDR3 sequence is CSAHALAGAANIQYL. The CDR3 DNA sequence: TGCAGTGCACACGCACTAGCGGGAGCAGCCAACATTCAGTACCTC.

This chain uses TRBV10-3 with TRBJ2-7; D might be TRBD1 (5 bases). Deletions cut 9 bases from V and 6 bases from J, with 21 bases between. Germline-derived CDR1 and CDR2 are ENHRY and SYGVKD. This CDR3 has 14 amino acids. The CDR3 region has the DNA TGTGCCATATCCCTAGGGGTGTCGCTGGGCGAGCAGTACTTC. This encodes CAISLGVSLGEQYF.

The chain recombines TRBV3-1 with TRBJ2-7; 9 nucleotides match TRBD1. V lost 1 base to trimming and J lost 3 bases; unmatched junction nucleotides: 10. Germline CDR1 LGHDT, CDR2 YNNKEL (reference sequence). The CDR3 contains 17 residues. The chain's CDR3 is CASSQGMVGTGYYEQYF. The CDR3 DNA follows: TGTGCCAGCAGCCAAGGTATGGTCGGGACAGGGTACTACGAGCAGTACTTC.